The 16 T cell receptor beta chains presented below share a single source sample, sequenced in a study of blood T cell repertoires in COVID-19. Generated by immunoSEQ multiplex PCR, the TCRdb table keeps only in-frame clones and is missing some. This table holds around 280,000 clones, about 90% found once. The sequenced material came from PBMCs or T cells enriched from blood (not recorded which). All receptors derive from a woman aged 18-29 years with acute COVID-19.

The chain couples TRBV7-9 to TRBJ2-2; D is perhaps TRBD2 (5 bases). Trimming removed 4 bases at V and 15 bases at J, with 21 bases between. The germline V gene encodes CDR1 SEHNR and CDR2 FQNEAQ (reference sequence). The CDR3 contains 14 residues. The CDR3 DNA sequence: TGTGCCAGCAGCTCACGGATTGACGGATGGAGGTTGTTTTTT. Translated, it gives CASSSRIDGWRLFF.

The V call is TRBV5-1, the J call TRBJ2-2; 7 nucleotides line up with TRBD1. Unmatched junction bases numbered 5, after V lost 9 bases and J lost 0 bases. CDR1 SGHRS and CDR2 YFSETQ come from the germline V gene. The CDR3 sequence is 14 residues long. For the CDR3, the DNA is TGCGCCACCCGGACAGGTTCGAACACCGGGGAGCTGTTTTTT. As protein: CATRTGSNTGELFF. The full variable domain, rest sourced from reference TRBV5-1 and TRBJ2-2, is KAGVTQTPRYLIKTRGQQVTLSCSPISGHRSVSWYQQTPGQGLQFLFEYFSETQRNKGNFPGRFSGRQFSNSRSEMNVSTLELGDSALYLCATRTGSNTGELFFGEGSRLTVL.

CDR3 DNA: TGTGCCAGCAGCCCCGCCGCTAGCTGGAGTGAGCAGTTCTTC. Translated, it gives CASSPAASWSEQFF. The rearrangement joins TRBV7-9 to TRBJ2-1; a weak D match, TRBD2 (5 bases). CDR3 size: 14 residues. The V gene's germline CDR1 is SEHNR and CDR2 FQNEAQ (reference sequence). V lost 5 bases and J 9 bases, leaving 17 bases between the germline ends.

This chain links TRBV7-2 with TRBJ2-7; possibly TRBD2 for D (6 bases). Trimming took 3 bases from V and 2 from J, leaving 17 bases between them. Germline values: CDR1 SGHTA, CDR2 FQGNSA. CDR3 length: 16 residues. The CDR3 reads CASSLIGGWTAYEQYF. The CDR3 nucleotides are TGTGCCAGCAGCTTGATTGGGGGGTGGACGGCCTACGAGCAGTACTTC.

The chain links TRBV13 to TRBJ2-3; 8 bases fit TRBD2. J was trimmed by 4 bases and V by 5 bases; bases with no gene match: 5. The CDR3 is made up of 14 amino acids. CDR1 and CDR2 from the germline V gene are PRHDT and FYEKMQ (reference sequence). The CDR3 nucleotides read TGTGCCAGCAGCAAACGGGGGGGCGCAGATACGCAGTATTTT. It yields the protein CASSKRGGADTQYF.

The J gene is TRBJ2-3, the V gene TRBV27; D perhaps matches TRBD1 (5 bases). The germline V and J ends were trimmed by 0 bases and 6 bases, with 10 bases remaining between them. In germline, CDR1 is MNHEY, CDR2 SMNVEV (reference sequence). This CDR3 is 14 amino acids long. The CDR3 reads CASSLSGVADTQYF. CDR3 DNA sequence: TGTGCCAGCAGTTTATCAGGGGTGGCGGATACGCAGTATTTT.

This rearrangement joins TRBV12-3 or TRBV12-4 to TRBJ2-5; D gene uncertain. Trimming left V 6 bases short and J 5 bases short, with 13 bases between. The CDR3 runs 13 residues. The CDR3 sequence: CASRPELRETQYF. DNA of the CDR3: TGTGCCAGCAGACCGGAGTTGCGGGAGACCCAGTACTTC.

The chain is built from TRBV14 and TRBJ2-3, with 7 nucleotides matching TRBD1. V lost 5 bases to trimming and J lost 0 bases; unmatched junction nucleotides: 8. This CDR3 has 16 amino acids. Germline CDR1 SGHDN, CDR2 FVKESK. This CDR3 is CASSKVQGPSTDTQYF. The CDR3 coding sequence is TGTGCCAGCAGCAAGGTACAGGGGCCAAGCACAGATACGCAGTATTTT.

The chain recombines TRBV15 with TRBJ2-1; D is ambiguous. The germline CDR1 and CDR2 sequences are LNHNV and YYDKDF (reference sequence). The CDR3 consists of 15 residues. Trimming took off 0 bases at V and 0 bases at J, with 6 bases between the two ends. In DNA, the CDR3 is TGTGCCACCAGCAGAGAGCCGAGCTCCTACAATGAGCAGTTCTTC. Protein product: CATSREPSSYNEQFF.

The chain links TRBV20-1 to TRBJ1-2; a weak D match, TRBD1 (5 bases). The CDR3 sequence is 10 residues long. Trimming removed 7 bases from V and 4 bases from J, with 7 bases in between. In germline, CDR1 is DFQATT, CDR2 SNEGSKA (reference sequence). For the CDR3, the DNA is TGCAGTGGGGGCCCCTATGGCTACACCTTC. It specifies CSGGPYGYTF.

The sample holds a few counts of this clone. This chain links TRBV2 with TRBJ1-3; D is unclear. CDR1 is SNHLY and CDR2 is FYNNEI in the germline V gene. The V gene lost 0 bases and the J gene lost 4 bases, with 10 bases spanning the gap. The CDR3 runs to 15 residues. The chain's CDR3 is CASSEAGSVGNTIYF. The CDR3 nucleotides are TGTGCCAGCAGTGAAGCCGGGAGTGTAGGAAACACCATATATTTT.

The gene calls are TRBV7-9 and TRBJ1-2, with unresolved D. Germline V gives CDR1 SEHNR, CDR2 FQNEAQ (reference sequence). The CDR3 totals 13 residues. The V end lost 0 bases, the J end lost 6 bases, and 8 bases lay between the germline ends. The CDR3 loop reads CASSLATPNGYTF. The DNA of the CDR3 is TGTGCCAGCAGCTTAGCGACTCCTAATGGCTACACCTTC.

The gene calls are TRBV27 and TRBJ1-2; D not certain. Germline CDR1 is MNHEY and CDR2 is SMNVEV (reference sequence). V dropped 3 bases and J dropped 3 bases, with 14 bases sitting between them. This CDR3 comprises 15 residues. The CDR3 bases are TGTGCCAGCAGTTTTGGGCCACAGTGGTACTATGGCTACACCTTC. It translates to CASSFGPQWYYGYTF.

CDR3 protein: CATSRGRQTYNEQFF. The CDR3 DNA reads as TGTGCCACCAGCAGAGGGCGACAAACCTACAATGAGCAGTTCTTC. The chain has TRBV15 and TRBJ2-1; D call uncertain. V lost 1 base and J lost 2, with 9 bases in between. The CDR3 consists of 15 residues. Germline lookup yields CDR1 LNHNV and CDR2 YYDKDF (reference sequence). The full variable domain, with the rest looked up from reference TRBV15 and TRBJ2-1, is DAMVIQNPRYQVTQFGKPVTLSCSQTLNHNVMYWYQQKSSQAPKLLFHYYDKDFNNEADTPDNFQSRRPNTSFCFLDIRSPGLGDTAMYLCATSRGRQTYNEQFFGPGTRLTVL.

The chain is built from TRBV4-2 and TRBJ2-7; TRBD2 aligns across 7 bases. CDR1 and CDR2 (germline): LGHNA, YNFKEQ. The V segment lost 3 bases and the J segment 7 bases; nucleotides outside the gene matches: 15. The CDR3 totals 16 residues. This chain's CDR3 is CASSHNGLAASREQYF. In nucleotides, the CDR3 is TGTGCCAGCAGCCACAACGGCCTAGCGGCATCGAGGGAGCAGTACTTC.

This clone was seen a single time. The J gene is TRBJ2-3, the V gene TRBV9; 9 bases map to TRBD2. With V trimmed by 2 bases and J by 0 bases, 4 bases remained unmatched. The CDR3 is 16 residues long. Germline V gene sequence: CDR1 SGDLS, CDR2 YYNGEE. CDR3 region: CASSVSGRPSTDTQYF. CDR3 in DNA: TGTGCCAGCAGCGTGAGCGGGAGGCCTAGCACAGATACGCAGTATTTT.